These 8 T cell receptor beta chains came from one sample sequenced in a study of OX40 agonist ivuxolimab in advanced cancers. The table came from immunoSEQ multiplex PCR; TCRdb's copy has only in-frame clones and leaves some out. The sample has some 52,000 clones; roughly 90% are singletons. Source: CD4+ or CD8+ T cells sorted from blood, taken in a trial of the OX40 agonist ivuxolimab. Receptors originate from an adult with an advanced solid tumor such as melanoma, head and neck, liver or kidney cancer.

The chain carries TRBV10-1 and TRBJ1-1, with D tentatively TRBD1 (5 bases). The germline CDR1 and CDR2 sequences are WNHNN and SYGVQD (reference sequence). V shed 0 bases and J shed 6 bases, with 17 bases lying between them. This CDR3 is built from 16 residues. Written as DNA, the CDR3 is TGCGCCAGCAGTGAGTCGGCCGGGACGTTGAAGGCTGAAGCTTTCTTT. Translated, it gives CASSESAGTLKAEAFF.

The V call is TRBV5-8, the J call TRBJ2-7, with unresolved D. Germline V gene sequence: CDR1 SGHTS, CDR2 YDEGEE. V lost 4 bases to trimming and J lost 1 base, with 3 bases between them. The CDR3 is 11 amino acids. CDR3 sequence: CASSASYEQYF. CDR3 DNA sequence: TGTGCCAGCAGCGCATCCTACGAGCAGTACTTC. The variable domain in full, with the rest retrieved from reference TRBV5-8 and TRBJ2-7, is EAGVTQSPTHLIKTRGQQATLRCSPISGHTSVYWYQQALGLGLQFLLWYDEGEERNRGNFPPRFSGRQFPNYSSELNVNALELEDSALYLCASSASYEQYFGPGTRLTVT.

The chain couples TRBV30 to TRBJ2-2, with a weak D call TRBD2 (5 bases). V lost 8 bases to trimming and J lost 4 bases, with 14 bases between them. The CDR3 runs 13 residues. The germline CDR1 and CDR2 sequences are GTSNPN and SVGIG (reference sequence). The CDR3 protein is CAHAGDGTGELFF. The CDR3 coding sequence is TGTGCCCACGCCGGGGATGGCACCGGGGAGCTGTTTTTT.

V is TRBV6-6 and J is TRBJ1-1; 8 bases align to TRBD1. Germline V gene data show CDR1 as MNHNY and CDR2 as SVGAGI (reference sequence). V gave up 5 bases and J gave up 1 base; unmatched junction bases: 6. The CDR3 has 15 amino acids. CDR3 sequence reads: CASSTRTGPNTEAFF. The CDR3 DNA reads as TGTGCCAGCAGTACTCGGACAGGGCCGAACACTGAAGCTTTCTTT.

This chain joins TRBV19 and TRBJ1-5; tentatively, D is TRBD1 (6 bases). V lost 3 bases and J lost 4, with 13 bases in between. Germline CDR1 reads LNHDA; CDR2 reads SQIVND (reference sequence). There are 15 residues in the CDR3. The CDR3 DNA sequence: TGTGCCAGTAGTATTCTCTGGACAGCTAATCAGCCCCAGCATTTT. Protein sequence: CASSILWTANQPQHF.

The chain employs TRBV18 and TRBJ2-7; possible D gene TRBD2, 5 bases. Germline V gene data show CDR1 as KGHSH and CDR2 as LQKENI. V was clipped by 6 bases and J by 2 bases, with 17 bases between them. This CDR3 has 15 amino acids. This CDR3 reads CASSPLWGDTYEQYF. The CDR3 DNA reads TGTGCCAGCTCCCCTTTGTGGGGAGATACCTACGAGCAGTACTTC.

The rearrangement links TRBV5-1 to TRBJ2-3; weak D call: TRBD2 (6 bases). The CDR3 length is 15 residues. CDR1 and CDR2 (germline): SGHRS, YFSETQ. V was cut by 0 bases and J by 2 bases, with 10 bases left in between. The CDR3: CASSLAGLLTDTQYF. The CDR3 DNA reads as TGCGCCAGCAGCTTGGCCGGACTACTCACAGATACGCAGTATTTT. Full variable domain (missing parts from reference TRBV5-1 and TRBJ2-3): KAGVTQTPRYLIKTRGQQVTLSCSPISGHRSVSWYQQTPGQGLQFLFEYFSETQRNKGNFPGRFSGRQFSNSRSEMNVSTLELGDSALYLCASSLAGLLTDTQYFGPGTRLTVL.

This chain joins TRBV19 and TRBJ1-6; TRBD1 aligns across 9 bases. Germline V gene data show CDR1 as LNHDA and CDR2 as SQIVND (reference sequence). The CDR3 runs to 12 residues. V gave up 5 bases and J gave up 11 bases; unmatched junction bases: 1. The CDR3 protein is CASSGTGPPLHF. The DNA for the CDR3 is TGTGCCAGTAGTGGGACAGGGCCACCCCTCCACTTT.